Following are 31 T cell receptor beta chains from one sample sequenced in a study of breast tumors, draining lymph nodes, adjacent tissues. Axillary draining lymph nodes of breast cancer patients supplied the node samples. TCRdb ran MiXCR on the multiplex PCR reads and lists one entry per CDR3 protein. The data contain around 170,000 distinct CDR3 sequences, about 33% of them seen just once; the ten biggest clones take up approximately 4.2%. The sample comprised axillary lymph node tissue. These receptors all come from a female donor with breast cancer. Some clones in this sample may be carry-over from other donors' samples.

This clonotype has at least ten counts. The chain uses TRBV14 and TRBJ2-6; 7 bases match TRBD1. The CDR3 sequence is 16 residues long. Germline V gene data show CDR1 as SGHDN and CDR2 as FVKESK. The junction had 8 bases not matched to a gene; V was cut back by 4 bases and J by 5 bases. The chain's CDR3 is CASSLFGQARANVLTF. In nucleotides, the CDR3 is TGTGCCAGCAGCCTCTTCGGACAGGCCCGGGCCAACGTCCTGACTTTC.

The sample holds many counts of this clonotype. The chain joins TRBV12-3 or TRBV12-4 to TRBJ1-2; D ambiguous. V gave up 2 bases and J gave up 4 bases, with 5 bases separating them. CDR3 size: 12 residues. CDR3 in DNA: TGTGCCAGCAGTTTAAACAGCTATGGCTACACCTTC. Encoded protein: CASSLNSYGYTF.

For this clonotype: This may stem from a read error, because a much larger clone lies one nucleotide away. CDR3: CASTSSRAETDTQHF. The CDR3 coding sequence is TGTGCCAGCACCTCCTCAAGGGCGGAGACAGATACGCAGCATTTT. The rearrangement links TRBV7-6 to TRBJ2-3; TRBD1 is a possible D gene (5 bases). The DNA matches TRBJ1-5 better at its end, which makes the J call doubtful. This CDR3 has 15 amino acids. Germline V gene lookup returns CDR1 SGHVS and CDR2 FNYEAQ.

The chain employs TRBV20-1 and TRBJ2-7; TRBD1 matches at 10 bases. The CDR3 is 14 residues long. In germline, CDR1 is DFQATT, CDR2 SNEGSKA (reference sequence). Germline trimming cut 3 bases from V and 6 bases from J; bases unmatched to any gene: 8. CDR3 in DNA: TGCAGTGCTAGTCCCGGGACAGGGGCGTCCGAGCAGTACTTC. It translates to CSASPGTGASEQYF.

The table lists this clonotype with many counts. This chain joins TRBV12-3 or TRBV12-4 and TRBJ2-2, with TRBD1 identical over 9 bases. V was clipped by 6 bases and J by 3 bases; unmatched bases: 8. The CDR3 spans 16 residues. The CDR3 sequence is CASSLGQGLYTGELFF. The CDR3 nucleotides read TGTGCCAGCAGCCTCGGACAGGGGCTGTACACCGGGGAGCTGTTTTTT.

The sample holds a few counts of this clonotype. A clone one base away is much larger, so this may be a read error. This chain uses TRBV20-1 with TRBJ2-7, with D maybe TRBD2 (5 bases). CDR1 DFQATT and CDR2 SNEGSKA come from the germline V gene (reference sequence). Deletions cut 6 bases from V and 6 bases from J, with 21 bases between. CDR3 length equals 14 residues. CDR3 DNA sequence: TGCAGTGCGGCGCAGTGGGAGCTTCCCTCCGAGCAGTACTTC. It is translated as CSAAQWELPSEQYF.

This clonotype showed up just a few times. This chain joins TRBV12-3 or TRBV12-4 and TRBJ2-3, with 10 bases matching TRBD2. Trimming removed 4 bases from V and 0 bases from J; junction bases left unmatched: 4. This CDR3 contains 16 residues. DNA of the CDR3: TGTGCCAGCAGTTACTCAGCGGGGGGGAGCACAGATACGCAGTATTTT. This gives the protein CASSYSAGGSTDTQYF.

In its sample, this clonotype was seen many times. The chain carries TRBV29-1 and TRBJ1-4, with D unclear. Germline V gives CDR1 SQVTM, CDR2 ANQGSEA. The CDR3 is 12 amino acids. V was pared by 5 bases and J by 8 bases, with 12 bases between. CDR3 in amino acids: CSVLTGREKLFF. Written as DNA, the CDR3 is TGCAGCGTTTTGACGGGTAGGGAAAAACTGTTTTTT.

This clonotype was counted between two and nine times. This chain links TRBV20-1 with TRBJ1-1; 7 bases match TRBD1. The CDR3 loop spans 17 amino acids. V shed 6 bases, J shed 6 bases, and the junction held 22 bases outside the gene matches. Germline CDR1 is DFQATT and CDR2 is SNEGSKA (reference sequence). DNA of the CDR3: TGCAGTGCCTCGACGAAAGACAGGGCGAGTAACTACGCTGAAGCTTTCTTT. The encoded protein is CSASTKDRASNYAEAFF.

This clonotype was seen at least ten times. This sequence joins TRBV20-1 and TRBJ1-5, with 9 bases matching TRBD1. The CDR3 is 14 residues long. CDR1 is DFQATT and CDR2 is SNEGSKA in the germline V gene (reference sequence). Trimming took 5 bases from V and 1 from J; bases not matched to a gene: 3. DNA for the CDR3: TGCAGTGCTGGGGACAGGGTCAGCAATCAGCCCCAGCATTTT. It yields the protein CSAGDRVSNQPQHF.

A note on this clonotype: A much larger clone lies one base from this, so it may be a read error. This chain links TRBV7-2 with TRBJ2-1; 10 bases are a match to TRBD1. Trimming removed 1 base from V and 8 bases from J; junction bases left unmatched: 14. The CDR3 loop spans 18 amino acids. Germline V lookup: CDR1 SGHTA, CDR2 FQGNSA. The CDR3 loop is CASSLGGPGQGHNHEQFF. CDR3 DNA sequence: TGTGCCAGCAGCTTAGGAGGACCGGGACAGGGGCATAACCATGAGCAGTTCTTC.

This clonotype was observed many times. This chain links TRBV20-1 with TRBJ1-2; D is unresolved. The germline CDR1 and CDR2 sequences are DFQATT and SNEGSKA (reference sequence). The V end lost 3 bases, the J end lost 7 bases, and 9 bases lay between the germline ends. This CDR3 is 11 amino acids long. Here the CDR3 reads CSARQSGGYTF. For the CDR3, the DNA is TGCAGTGCTAGGCAGAGCGGTGGCTACACCTTC.

This clonotype was found a few times. The V and J genes are TRBV3-1 and TRBJ2-7; maybe TRBD2 (5 bases). V lost 1 base and J lost 0, with 13 bases in between. The CDR3 has 16 amino acids. CDR1 and CDR2 from the germline V gene are LGHDT and YNNKEL (reference sequence). CDR3 loop: CASSQADSGPSYEQYF. The DNA of the CDR3 is TGTGCCAGCAGCCAAGCGGACTCCGGGCCCTCCTACGAGCAGTACTTC.

This clonotype was observed many times. The rearrangement uses TRBV13 and TRBJ2-1, with D possibly being TRBD2 (6 bases). Between the trimmed V and J ends, which lost 6 bases and 4 bases, there was a span of 10 bases. CDR1 PRHDT and CDR2 FYEKMQ come from the germline V gene (reference sequence). This CDR3 region has 13 residues. The CDR3 bases are TGTGCCAGCAGTCTACGGGGGTACAATGAGCAGTTCTTC. It translates to CASSLRGYNEQFF.

In its sample, this clonotype was seen many times. The rearrangement joins TRBV10-2 to TRBJ2-2, with D possibly matching TRBD1 (8 bases). Germline CDR1 is WSHSY and CDR2 is SAAADI. Between the trimmed V and J ends, which lost 5 bases and 2 bases, there was a span of 21 bases. This CDR3 is 18 amino acids long. In DNA, the CDR3 is TGCGCCAGCAGTCGAGTGGGGGGGACAGGCTTTAACACCGGGGAGCTGTTTTTT. Translating gives CASSRVGGTGFNTGELFF.

The chain uses TRBV7-3 and TRBJ2-3; TRBD1 might be the D (5 bases). The CDR3 loop spans 14 amino acids. Germline CDR1 is SGHTA and CDR2 is FQGTGA. Trimming removed 4 bases at V and 11 bases at J, with 19 bases between. The CDR3 DNA reads TGTGCCAGCAGCTACGCAGGGAATTTAGGTGAGCAGTATTTT. It specifies CASSYAGNLGEQYF.

This chain joins TRBV11-2 and TRBJ1-3; 7 bases line up with TRBD1. V dropped 0 bases and J dropped 8; count of bases not matched to a gene: 10. The CDR3 totals 16 residues. Germline CDR1 reads SGHAT; CDR2 reads FQNNGV. The CDR3, as DNA: TGTGCCAGCAGCTTAGATGAGGACAGGATCGGCTACACCATATATTTT. It encodes CASSLDEDRIGYTIYF.

V and J are TRBV6-1 and TRBJ1-5; D not resolved. The CDR3 covers 16 residues. Between the trimmed V and J ends, which lost 4 bases and 3 bases, there was a span of 16 bases. In germline, CDR1 is MNHNS, CDR2 SASEGT. CDR3 region: CASSAQKMGNNQPQHF. Here the CDR3 DNA reads TGTGCCAGCAGTGCACAAAAGATGGGTAACAATCAGCCCCAGCATTTT.

In the case of this clonotype: A much larger clone lies one base from this, so it may be a read error. J is TRBJ2-2 and V is TRBV6-5, with D tentatively TRBD1 or TRBD2 (5 bases each). Germline CDR1 reads MNHEY; CDR2 reads SVGAGI. The CDR3 sequence is 16 residues long. CDR3 in amino acids: CASSYSSLARTGDLFF. Here the CDR3 DNA reads TGTGCCAGCAGTTACTCGTCCCTAGCCCGCACCGGGGACCTGTTTTTT.

The table lists this clonotype with many counts. The chain recombines TRBV4-2 with TRBJ2-5, with TRBD2 matching over 9 bases. The CDR3 sequence is 17 residues long. Germline V CDR1 and CDR2: LGHNA, YNFKEQ. V lost 4 bases and J lost 1; bases outside the gene matches: 10. CDR3 DNA: TGTGCCAGCAGCCCCGGGACTAGCCTTAGTTTCCAAGAGACCCAGTACTTC. Protein sequence: CASSPGTSLSFQETQYF.

As for this clonotype: Given a much more abundant clone one base away, this may be a read error. The chain couples TRBV13 to TRBJ1-3; a weak D match, TRBD1 (5 bases). The germline V and J ends were trimmed by 5 bases and 2 bases, with 16 bases remaining between them. The CDR3 has 16 amino acids. Germline-derived CDR1 and CDR2 are PRHDT and FYEKMQ (reference sequence). As DNA, the CDR3 is TGTGCCAGCAGCAGGCGGGGCGGGGCTACTGGAAACACCATATATTTT. It specifies CASSRRGGATGNTIYF.

The genes are TRBV20-1 and TRBJ2-3, with 8 nucleotides matching TRBD2. CDR1 DFQATT and CDR2 SNEGSKA come from the germline V gene (reference sequence). V was clipped by 6 bases and J by 11 bases; unmatched bases: 19. This CDR3 contains 15 residues. The CDR3 region is CSAFAQAGAGHEQYF. The CDR3 coding sequence is TGCAGTGCCTTCGCCCAAGCGGGAGCGGGCCATGAGCAGTATTTT.

Many counts were recorded for this clonotype. The V gene is TRBV9, the J gene TRBJ2-1; D may be TRBD1 (5 bases). The CDR3 spans 14 residues. The V and J ends lost 2 bases and 1 base respectively, with 7 bases between them. Germline V CDR1 and CDR2: SGDLS, YYNGEE. CDR3 DNA sequence: TGTGCCAGCAGCGTGCAGGGTTCCTACAATGAGCAGTTCTTC. Protein: CASSVQGSYNEQFF.

In this sample, this clonotype turned up many times. The V call is TRBV5-6, the J call TRBJ2-1; perhaps TRBD2 as D (5 bases). CDR3 length: 16 amino acids. The germline CDR1 and CDR2 sequences are SGHDT and YYEEEE. The V end lost 3 bases, the J end lost 1 base, and 14 bases lay between the germline ends. CDR3 DNA sequence: TGTGCCAGCAGCTCGTCGGGGAGAAGGTCCTACAATGAGCAGTTCTTC. Translated: CASSSSGRRSYNEQFF.

V and J are TRBV19 and TRBJ2-3; D possibly uses TRBD1 or TRBD2 (6 bases each). The length of the CDR3 is 14 residues. V shed 4 bases and J shed 6 bases, with 14 bases lying between them. The germline V gene encodes CDR1 LNHDA and CDR2 SQIVND (reference sequence). CDR3 sequence (DNA): TGTGCCAGTAGTAGGATGGGGGGCAGGGATACGCAGTATTTT. It translates to CASSRMGGRDTQYF.

This clonotype was seen many times. The chain combines TRBV9 with TRBJ1-5, with no clear D. V shed 4 bases and J shed 0 bases, with 8 bases lying between them. This CDR3 spans 14 amino acids. From germline, CDR1 is SGDLS and CDR2 YYNGEE. The chain's CDR3 is CASSLGPSNQPQHF. For the CDR3, the DNA is TGTGCCAGCAGCTTGGGCCCTAGCAATCAGCCCCAGCATTTT.

Remarks on this clonotype: Just one base apart from a much larger clone, this may be a read error. V gene TRBV9 combines with J gene TRBJ2-1; a possible D gene is TRBD1 (8 bases). The germline CDR1 and CDR2 sequences are SGDLS and YYNGEE. CDR3 length equals 14 residues. CDR3 bases: TGTGCCAGCAGCACAGGGGGGGGGCACAATGAGCAGTCCTTC. This translates into CASSTGGGHNEQSF.

This clonotype was seen ten or more times. The chain links TRBV10-3 to TRBJ1-6, with TRBD1 identical over 8 bases. This CDR3 comprises 15 residues. In germline, CDR1 is ENHRY, CDR2 SYGVKD. Trimming cost V 3 bases and J 10 bases; bases outside gene matches: 8. CDR3 sequence (DNA): TGTGCCATCAGTGACCTTGGACAGGGCGGCTCACCCCTCCACTTT. Its protein is CAISDLGQGGSPLHF.

With regard to this clonotype: The CDR3 does not close with the conserved phenylalanine or tryptophan, likely indicating a read error. V usage is TRBV6-5 and J usage is TRBJ2-1, with no clear D. The germline gives CDR1 MNHEY, CDR2 SVGAGI. V gave up 5 bases and J gave up 8 bases, with 16 bases separating them. The CDR3 covers 14 residues. CDR3 protein: CASSPRIEFDEQFL. CDR3 DNA sequence: TGTGCCAGCAGTCCCCGTATTGAGTTCGATGAGCAGTTCCTC.

The chain is built from TRBV5-4 and TRBJ2-1, with a possible D match to TRBD2 (6 bases). CDR1 is SGHNT, CDR2 YYREEE, per germline (reference sequence). The CDR3 loop spans 14 amino acids. The ends were cut back, 0 bases at V and 4 bases at J, with 8 bases in the middle. As DNA, the CDR3 is TGTGCCAGCAGCTTGGGGGGGGTTTACAATGAGCAGTTCTTC. It codes for CASSLGGVYNEQFF. The full variable domain, completed using reference TRBV5-4 and TRBJ2-1, is ETGVTQSPTHLIKTRGQQVTLRCSSQSGHNTVSWYQQALGQGPQFIFQYYREEENGRGNFPPRFSGLQFPNYSSELNVNALELDDSALYLCASSLGGVYNEQFFGPGTRLTVL.

This clonotype was detected ten times or more. This rearrangement joins TRBV5-8 to TRBJ2-1, with D possibly being TRBD2 (5 bases). CDR1 is SGHTS, CDR2 YDEGEE, per germline. V was trimmed by 4 bases and J by 5 bases, leaving 16 bases between them. CDR3 length: 15 amino acids. The CDR3 spells CASSLAFRTNNEQFF. CDR3 nucleotide sequence: TGTGCCAGCAGCCTAGCTTTTCGTACTAACAATGAGCAGTTCTTC.